The following is a T cell receptor beta chain sequence with its context. CDR1 MDHEN and CDR2 SYDVKM come from the germline V gene. V lost 4 bases and J lost 1, with 11 bases in between. The CDR3 covers 15 residues. Authors' data handling: Counts of nucleated cells, estimated from reference gene primer amplification, were obtained. Sequencing used immunoSEQ multiplex PCR; TCRdb keeps in-frame clones, though not all of them. The DNA gave D and trimming, while V, J and clone size come from that table. Among fewer than 400,000 clones listed, over 80% were seen once. Clinical history reported by participants formed the basis on which cohorts were assigned. The sample is drawn from a study of blood T cell repertoires in COVID-19.

The J gene is TRBJ1-5, the V gene TRBV28; D is unresolved. This TCR was recovered from a woman younger than 30 who had recovered from COVID-19. Input material: PBMCs or T cells enriched from blood (not recorded which). CDR3 amino acids: CASSSPRGSNQPQHF. DNA for the CDR3: TGTGCCAGCAGTTCTCCTCGAGGGAGCAATCAGCCCCAGCATTTT.